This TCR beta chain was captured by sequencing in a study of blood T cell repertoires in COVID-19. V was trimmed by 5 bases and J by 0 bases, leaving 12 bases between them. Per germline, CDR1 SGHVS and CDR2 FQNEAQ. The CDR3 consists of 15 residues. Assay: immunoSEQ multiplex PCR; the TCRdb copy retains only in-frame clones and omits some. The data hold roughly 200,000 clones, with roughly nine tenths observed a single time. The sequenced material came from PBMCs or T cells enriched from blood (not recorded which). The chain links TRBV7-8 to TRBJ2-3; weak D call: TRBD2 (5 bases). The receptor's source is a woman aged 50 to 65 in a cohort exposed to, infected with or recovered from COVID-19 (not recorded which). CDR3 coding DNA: TGTGCCAGCAGCGCCGGACTGTTAAGCACAGATACGCAGTATTTT. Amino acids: CASSAGLLSTDTQYF.